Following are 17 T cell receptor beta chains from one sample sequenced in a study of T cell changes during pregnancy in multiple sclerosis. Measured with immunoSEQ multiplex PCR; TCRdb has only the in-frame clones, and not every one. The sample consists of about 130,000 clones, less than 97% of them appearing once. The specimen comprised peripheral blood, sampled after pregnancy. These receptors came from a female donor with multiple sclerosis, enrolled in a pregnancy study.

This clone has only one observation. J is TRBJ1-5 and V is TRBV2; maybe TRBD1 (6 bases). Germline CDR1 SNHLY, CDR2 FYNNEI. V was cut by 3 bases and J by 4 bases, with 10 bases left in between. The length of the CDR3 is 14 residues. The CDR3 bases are TGTGCCAGCAGTGAGGGAAGGGGGAATCAGCCCCAGCATTTT. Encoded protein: CASSEGRGNQPQHF.

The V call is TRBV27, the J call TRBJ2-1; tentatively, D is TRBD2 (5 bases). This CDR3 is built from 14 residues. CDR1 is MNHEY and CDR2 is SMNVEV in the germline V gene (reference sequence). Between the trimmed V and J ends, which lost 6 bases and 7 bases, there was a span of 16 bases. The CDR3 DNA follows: TGTGCCAGCAGATTCTCGATCGGGGTGAATGAGCAGTTCTTC. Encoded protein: CASRFSIGVNEQFF.

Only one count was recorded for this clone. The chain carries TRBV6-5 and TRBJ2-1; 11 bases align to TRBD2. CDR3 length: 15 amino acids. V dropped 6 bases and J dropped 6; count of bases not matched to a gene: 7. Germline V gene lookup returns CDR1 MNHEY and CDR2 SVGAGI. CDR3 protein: CASSPGLAGVNEQFF. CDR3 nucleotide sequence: TGTGCCAGCAGCCCAGGACTAGCGGGTGTCAATGAGCAGTTCTTC.

CDR3 sequence reads: CASSGASGSGEETQYF. In DNA form, the CDR3 reads TGTGCCAGTAGTGGAGCAAGCGGGAGTGGGGAAGAGACCCAGTACTTC. This chain joins TRBV19 and TRBJ2-5; 8 bases are shared with TRBD2. CDR3 length: 16 residues. Germline-derived CDR1 and CDR2 are LNHDA and SQIVND (reference sequence). Trimming at V came to 5 bases and at J to 3 bases, leaving 11 bases not matched to a gene.

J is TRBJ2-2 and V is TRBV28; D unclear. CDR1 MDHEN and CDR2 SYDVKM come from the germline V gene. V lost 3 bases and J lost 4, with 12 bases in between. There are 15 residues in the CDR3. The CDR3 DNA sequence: TGTGCCAGCAGTTTCCTCGTCAGTGGCACCGGGGAGCTGTTTTTT. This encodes CASSFLVSGTGELFF.

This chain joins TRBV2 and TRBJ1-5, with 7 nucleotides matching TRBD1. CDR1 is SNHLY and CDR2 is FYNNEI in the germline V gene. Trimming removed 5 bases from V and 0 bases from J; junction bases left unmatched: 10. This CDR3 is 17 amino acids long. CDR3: CASSPDRTPYSNQPQHF. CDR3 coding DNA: TGTGCCAGCAGTCCGGACAGGACACCCTATAGCAATCAGCCCCAGCATTTT.

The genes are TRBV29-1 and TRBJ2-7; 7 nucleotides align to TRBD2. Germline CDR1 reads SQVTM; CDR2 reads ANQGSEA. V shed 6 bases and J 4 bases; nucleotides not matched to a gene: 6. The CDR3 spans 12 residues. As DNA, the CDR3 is TGCAGCGTCCGACGGGGGGATTACGAGCAGTACTTC. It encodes CSVRRGDYEQYF.

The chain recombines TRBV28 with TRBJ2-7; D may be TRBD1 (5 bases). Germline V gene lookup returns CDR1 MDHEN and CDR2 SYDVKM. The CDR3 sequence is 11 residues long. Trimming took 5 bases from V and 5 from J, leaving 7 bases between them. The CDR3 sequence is CASSIGDEQYF. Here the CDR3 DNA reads TGTGCCAGCAGTATAGGGGACGAGCAGTACTTC.

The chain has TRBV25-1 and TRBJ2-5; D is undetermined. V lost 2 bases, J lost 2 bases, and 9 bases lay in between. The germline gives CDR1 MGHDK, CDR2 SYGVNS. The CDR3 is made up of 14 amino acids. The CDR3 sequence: CASSELGAQETQYF. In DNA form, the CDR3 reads TGTGCCAGCAGTGAACTAGGCGCGCAAGAGACCCAGTACTTC.

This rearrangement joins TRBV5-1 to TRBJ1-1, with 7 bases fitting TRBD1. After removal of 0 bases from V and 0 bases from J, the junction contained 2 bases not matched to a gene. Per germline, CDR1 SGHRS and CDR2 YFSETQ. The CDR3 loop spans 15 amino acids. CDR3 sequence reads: CASSLGQGMNTEAFF. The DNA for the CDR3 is TGCGCCAGCAGCTTGGGACAGGGTATGAACACTGAAGCTTTCTTT.

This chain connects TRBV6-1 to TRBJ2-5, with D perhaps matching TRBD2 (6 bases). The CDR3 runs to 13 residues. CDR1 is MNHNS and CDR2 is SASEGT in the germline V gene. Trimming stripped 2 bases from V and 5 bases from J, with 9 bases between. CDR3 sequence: CASSEISGETQYF. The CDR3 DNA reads TGTGCCAGCAGTGAAATAAGCGGGGAGACCCAGTACTTC.

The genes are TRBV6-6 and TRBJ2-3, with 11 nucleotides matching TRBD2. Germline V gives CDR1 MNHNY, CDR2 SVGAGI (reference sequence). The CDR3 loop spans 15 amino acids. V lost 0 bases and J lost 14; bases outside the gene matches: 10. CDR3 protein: CASSYSPALAGVVYF. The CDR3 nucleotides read TGTGCCAGCAGTTACTCCCCGGCACTAGCGGGAGTTGTGTATTTT.

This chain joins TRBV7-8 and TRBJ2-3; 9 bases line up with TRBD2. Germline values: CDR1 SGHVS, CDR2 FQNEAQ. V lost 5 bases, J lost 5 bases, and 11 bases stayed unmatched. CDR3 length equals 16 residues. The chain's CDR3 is CASSPPTSGYRDTQYF. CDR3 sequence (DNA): TGTGCCAGCAGCCCACCGACTAGCGGCTATAGAGATACGCAGTATTTT.

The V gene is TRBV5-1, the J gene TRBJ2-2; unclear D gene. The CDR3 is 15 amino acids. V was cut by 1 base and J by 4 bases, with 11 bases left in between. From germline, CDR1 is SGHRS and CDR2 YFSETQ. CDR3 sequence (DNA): TGCGCCAGCAGCTTGCAAGCCACGGGCACCGGGGAGCTGTTTTTT. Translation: CASSLQATGTGELFF.

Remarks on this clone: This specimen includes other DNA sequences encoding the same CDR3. The CDR3, as DNA: TGTGCCAGCAGTTTATCCGGGTTGAACACTGAAGCTTTCTTT. This encodes CASSLSGLNTEAFF. The rearrangement joins TRBV28 to TRBJ1-1; D ambiguous. Per the germline V gene, CDR1 is MDHEN and CDR2 is SYDVKM. The CDR3 contains 14 residues. Trimming pared 1 base from V and 0 bases from J, leaving 6 bases between.

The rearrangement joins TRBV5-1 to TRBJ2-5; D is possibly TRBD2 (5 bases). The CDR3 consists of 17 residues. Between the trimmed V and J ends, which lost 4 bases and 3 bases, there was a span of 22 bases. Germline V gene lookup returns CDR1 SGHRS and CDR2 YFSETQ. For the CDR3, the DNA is TGCGCCAGCAGCCAGAAACCCCCGACTAACCCGAAAGAGACCCAGTACTTC. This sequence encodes CASSQKPPTNPKETQYF.

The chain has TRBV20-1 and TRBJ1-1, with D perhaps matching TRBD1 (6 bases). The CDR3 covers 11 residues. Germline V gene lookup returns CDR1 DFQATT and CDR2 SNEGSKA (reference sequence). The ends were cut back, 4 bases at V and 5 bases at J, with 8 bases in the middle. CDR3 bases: TGCAGTGCTAAGGGGGGGACTGAAGCTTTCTTT. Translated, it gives CSAKGGTEAFF.